Following are 30 T cell receptor beta chains from one sample sequenced in a study of PD-1 blockade in classical Hodgkin lymphoma. The table came from immunoSEQ multiplex PCR; TCRdb's copy has only in-frame clones and leaves some out. The table lists 100,000 to 130,000 clones, roughly 87% of them singletons. Every patient had relapsed following autologous stem cell transplantation, and cohorts differed in brentuximab vedotin exposure. The sample was peripheral blood mononuclear cells (PBMCs), taken before the second cycle of nivolumab. The receptors originated from a human donor with classical Hodgkin lymphoma.

The chain combines TRBV27 with TRBJ2-7; D gene ambiguous. Germline V gene sequence: CDR1 MNHEY, CDR2 SMNVEV (reference sequence). The length of the CDR3 is 13 residues. V was shortened by 4 bases and J by 6 bases, with 13 bases between the two germline ends. The DNA for the CDR3 is TGTGCCAGCAGTTCGTTGGACCGCTTCGAGCAGTACTTC. Translating gives CASSSLDRFEQYF.

The chain employs TRBV18 and TRBJ2-5; 9 nucleotides agree with TRBD2. CDR3 length equals 16 residues. The V and J ends lost 3 bases and 5 bases, in that order; junction bases with no gene match: 10. Germline V lookup: CDR1 KGHSH, CDR2 LQKENI. DNA of the CDR3: TGTGCCAGCTCACCCCTAGCGGGGACCCAAGTGGAGACCCAGTACTTC. As protein: CASSPLAGTQVETQYF.

Only a few counts were recorded for this clone. The V and J genes are TRBV28 and TRBJ1-2; D ambiguous. CDR1 is MDHEN, CDR2 SYDVKM, per germline. V lost 1 base and J lost 8, with 11 bases in between. The CDR3 loop spans 13 amino acids. The CDR3 nucleotides are TGTGCCAGCAGTTTATCGGGGTCGAGCGGCTACACCTTC. Encoded protein: CASSLSGSSGYTF.

The chain carries TRBV7-9 and TRBJ1-4, with 8 bases that match TRBD1. There are 15 residues in the CDR3. J lost 6 bases, V lost 4 bases, and 7 bases had no gene match. The germline CDR1 and CDR2 sequences are SEHNR and FQNEAQ (reference sequence). The CDR3, as DNA: TGTGCCAGCAGCTACCGAGTACAGGGGGATGAAAAACTGTTTTTT. Residues: CASSYRVQGDEKLFF.

V usage is TRBV2 and J usage is TRBJ2-7; TRBD2 might be the D (6 bases). Germline loops: CDR1 SNHLY, CDR2 FYNNEI. The V and J ends lost 0 bases and 4 bases respectively, with 19 bases between them. The CDR3 contains 17 residues. The CDR3 loop is CASSEAASGRLGYEQYF. The DNA for the CDR3 is TGTGCCAGCAGTGAAGCGGCCTCAGGGAGGTTAGGGTACGAGCAGTACTTC.

About this clone itself: The junction and the germline gene differ at one end; a read error may be behind it. The V and J genes are TRBV7-2 and TRBJ1-2, with D perhaps matching TRBD1 (5 bases). This CDR3 is 12 amino acids long. CDR1 SGHTA and CDR2 FQGNSA come from the germline V gene. CDR3 region: CAEGAGNSGYTF. CDR3 DNA sequence: TGTGCCGAGGGAGCAGGGAACTCTGGCTACACCTTC.

The chain employs TRBV28 and TRBJ2-5; D not resolved. Germline assignment: CDR1 MDHEN and CDR2 SYDVKM. Trimming took off 3 bases at V and 1 base at J, with 12 bases between the two ends. The CDR3 is 15 amino acids. CDR3 amino acids: CASSLGLDLQETQYF. As DNA, the CDR3 is TGTGCCAGCAGTTTGGGCCTGGACCTCCAAGAGACCCAGTACTTC.

This clone came up once. The CDR3 DNA is TGTGCCAGCAGCGTAGTAGCGGGAGATTTGTTGGGTAATGAGCAGTTCTTC. Translating gives CASSVVAGDLLGNEQFF. The J gene is TRBJ2-1, the V gene TRBV9; 9 bases match TRBD2. The J segment lost 7 bases and the V segment lost 0 bases, leaving 11 bases of the junction unmatched. CDR1 and CDR2 from the germline V gene are SGDLS and YYNGEE. This CDR3 has 17 residues.

The chain combines TRBV6-6 with TRBJ2-1; TRBD1 might be the D (5 bases). Germline assignment: CDR1 MNHNY and CDR2 SVGAGI (reference sequence). Trimming removed 2 bases from V and 6 bases from J, with 8 bases in between. The CDR3 spans 13 residues. CDR3 sequence reads: CASSYGATNEQFF. The DNA for the CDR3 is TGTGCCAGCAGTTACGGGGCAACCAATGAGCAGTTCTTC.

This clone was detected only once. A junction end diverges from the germline sequence, so it may reflect a read error. V gene TRBV20-1 combines with J gene TRBJ2-7; D possibly corresponds to TRBD2 (6 bases). The CDR3 extends over 11 amino acids. Germline lookup yields CDR1 DFQATT and CDR2 SNEGSKA (reference sequence). The CDR3 reads CSASGSYGQYF. The CDR3 DNA follows: TGCAGTGCTAGCGGGAGCTACGGGCAGTACTTC.

This clone appeared a few times. V is TRBV20-1 and J is TRBJ1-2; no clear D gene. The CDR3 sequence is 8 residues long. Germline CDR1 DFQATT, CDR2 SNEGSKA (reference sequence). V was pared by 6 bases and J by 8 bases, with 4 bases between. The DNA of the CDR3 is TGCAGTGCGGGAGGCTACACCTTC. Amino acids: CSAGGYTF.

The J gene is TRBJ2-1, the V gene TRBV19; a possible D gene is TRBD1 (8 bases). This CDR3 has 18 residues. Germline assignment: CDR1 LNHDA and CDR2 SQIVND (reference sequence). Trimming stripped 2 bases from V and 5 bases from J, with 22 bases between. The CDR3 coding sequence is TGTGCCAGTAGTATATCTGGGGGAGGGACAGGCGATAACAATGAGCAGTTCTTC. This gives the protein CASSISGGGTGDNNEQFF.

This chain joins TRBV7-9 and TRBJ2-5, with 9 bases aligning to TRBD2. This CDR3 contains 15 residues. V lost 1 base, J lost 4 bases, and 4 bases stayed unmatched. Germline V gives CDR1 SEHNR, CDR2 FQNEAQ (reference sequence). The CDR3 coding sequence is TGTGCCAGCAGCTTAGTAGCGGGAGTTGGAGAGACCCAGTACTTC. Translated: CASSLVAGVGETQYF.

This chain's CDR3 is CASSAGQGSGELFF. In DNA, the CDR3 is TGCGCCAGCAGCGCGGGACAGGGTTCCGGGGAGCTGTTTTTT. The J gene is TRBJ2-2, the V gene TRBV5-1; 9 bases match TRBD1. J was trimmed by 6 bases and V by 4 bases; bases with no gene match: 4. The CDR3 length is 14 residues. Looked up from germline, CDR1 is SGHRS and CDR2 is YFSETQ.

V is TRBV7-9 and J is TRBJ2-7; D might be TRBD1 or TRBD2, each matching 5 bases. Germline assignment: CDR1 SEHNR and CDR2 FQNEAQ (reference sequence). Trimming took off 4 bases at V and 7 bases at J, with 20 bases between the two ends. CDR3 length: 15 residues. In DNA, the CDR3 is TGTGCCAGCAGCTCTACCCCGGGGAGCGCAGGGGAGCAGTACTTC. Its protein is CASSSTPGSAGEQYF.

The chain links TRBV5-4 to TRBJ2-2; 10 bases match TRBD1. Looked up from germline, CDR1 is SGHNT and CDR2 is YYREEE (reference sequence). The CDR3 sequence is 16 residues long. V shed 3 bases, J shed 4 bases, and the junction held 6 bases outside the gene matches. CDR3 in amino acids: CASSSPGQGTTGELFF. The CDR3 DNA reads as TGTGCCAGCAGCTCTCCGGGACAGGGGACCACCGGGGAGCTGTTTTTT.

This clone showed up just once. The chain is built from TRBV6-5 and TRBJ2-5; 9 bases line up with TRBD1. The CDR3 runs to 15 residues. The J segment lost 5 bases and the V segment lost 2 bases, leaving 6 bases of the junction unmatched. Germline loops: CDR1 MNHEY, CDR2 SVGAGI. The CDR3 loop is CASSYIGTGLETQYF. The CDR3 DNA is TGTGCCAGCAGTTACATCGGGACAGGGTTGGAGACCCAGTACTTC.

The rearrangement joins TRBV19 to TRBJ1-2; a possible D gene is TRBD1 (5 bases). The V gene lost 3 bases and the J gene lost 0 bases, with 11 bases spanning the gap. Germline V gives CDR1 LNHDA, CDR2 SQIVND (reference sequence). The CDR3 covers 15 residues. The CDR3 sequence: CASSIGGVANYGYTF. The CDR3 DNA reads TGTGCCAGTAGTATCGGGGGGGTGGCTAACTATGGCTACACCTTC.

The V gene is TRBV11-2, the J gene TRBJ1-1; tentatively, D is TRBD1 (6 bases). CDR3 length: 14 residues. Per the germline V gene, CDR1 is SGHAT and CDR2 is FQNNGV. The V end lost 6 bases, the J end lost 0 bases, and 11 bases lay between the germline ends. The DNA for the CDR3 is TGTGCCAGCAGTCCGGGACACTTGAACACTGAAGCTTTCTTT. Translated, it gives CASSPGHLNTEAFF.

CDR3 sequence: CASSLGYRGGYTF. DNA for the CDR3: TGTGCCAGCAGCTTAGGCTATAGGGGCGGCTACACCTTC. The rearrangement links TRBV7-9 to TRBJ1-2, with D maybe TRBD1 (5 bases). Trimming removed 1 base from V and 8 bases from J, with 11 bases in between. The CDR3 length is 13 residues. From germline, CDR1 is SEHNR and CDR2 FQNEAQ (reference sequence).

The gene calls are TRBV19 and TRBJ2-3; D call uncertain. The germline V and J ends were trimmed by 7 bases and 1 base, with 18 bases remaining between them. The CDR3 loop spans 16 amino acids. In germline, CDR1 is LNHDA, CDR2 SQIVND (reference sequence). In DNA, the CDR3 is TGTGCCAGTACCCCTTGGGCGACCGCCGGCACAGATACGCAGTATTTT. This translates into CASTPWATAGTDTQYF.

The chain uses TRBV5-6 and TRBJ2-1; no definite D call. Germline lookup yields CDR1 SGHDT and CDR2 YYEEEE. This CDR3 contains 14 residues. V lost 1 base, J lost 1 base, and 6 bases lay in between. DNA for the CDR3: TGTGCCAGCAGCTTGAGGCAGTCCTACAATGAGCAGTTCTTC. It translates to CASSLRQSYNEQFF.

This clone was observed once. The chain employs TRBV5-6 and TRBJ1-5, with TRBD1 matching over 12 bases. CDR1 SGHDT and CDR2 YYEEEE come from the germline V gene. This CDR3 spans 15 amino acids. The V segment lost 4 bases and the J segment 7 bases; nucleotides outside the gene matches: 6. The CDR3: CASSPGTGGAQPQHF. DNA for the CDR3: TGTGCCAGCAGCCCCGGGACAGGGGGCGCGCAGCCCCAGCATTTT.

The rearrangement joins TRBV6-5 to TRBJ2-1; D not certain. CDR3 length equals 13 residues. The germline V gene has CDR1 MNHEY and CDR2 SVGAGI. Trimming stripped 8 bases from V and 5 bases from J, with 13 bases between. The CDR3 protein is CASSRLMNNEQFF. The CDR3 DNA is TGTGCCAGCTCCCGACTGATGAACAATGAGCAGTTCTTC.

The rearrangement uses TRBV30 and TRBJ2-7, with TRBD2 as a possible D gene (5 bases). V shed 0 bases and J shed 6 bases, with 12 bases lying between them. CDR3 size: 13 residues. Germline CDR1 reads GTSNPN; CDR2 reads SVGIG (reference sequence). CDR3 in amino acids: CAWSVGLAPEQYF. CDR3 sequence (DNA): TGTGCCTGGAGTGTAGGCCTAGCACCCGAGCAGTACTTC.

The rearrangement uses TRBV5-4 and TRBJ2-3, with 14 bases fitting TRBD2. The CDR3 runs to 15 residues. With V trimmed by 0 bases and J by 11 bases, 5 bases remained unmatched. From germline, CDR1 is SGHNT and CDR2 YYREEE (reference sequence). In DNA form, the CDR3 reads TGTGCCAGCAGCTTGGGGGGACTAGCGGGAGCAAAGCAGTATTTT. It codes for CASSLGGLAGAKQYF.

This sequence joins TRBV5-1 and TRBJ2-6, with D hard to call. Germline-derived CDR1 and CDR2 are SGHRS and YFSETQ. Deletions cut 4 bases from V and 0 bases from J, with 5 bases between. CDR3 length equals 14 residues. CDR3 in amino acids: CASSESSGANVLTF. CDR3 sequence (DNA): TGCGCCAGCAGCGAGAGCTCTGGGGCCAACGTCCTGACTTTC.

The chain is built from TRBV29-1 and TRBJ2-3; TRBD2 matches 14 bases. Germline values: CDR1 SQVTM, CDR2 ANQGSEA. V dropped 6 bases and J dropped 4; count of bases not matched to a gene: 6. The CDR3 length is 15 residues. The CDR3 protein is CSVDPGLAGADTQYF. Written as DNA, the CDR3 is TGCAGCGTCGACCCGGGACTAGCGGGAGCAGATACGCAGTATTTT.

This chain uses TRBV5-1 with TRBJ1-1; D gene ambiguous. CDR3 length equals 13 residues. V lost 2 bases, J lost 1 base, and 6 bases lay in between. Germline assignment: CDR1 SGHRS and CDR2 YFSETQ. The CDR3 sequence is CASSFNTNTEAFF. CDR3 DNA sequence: TGCGCCAGCAGCTTTAACACGAACACTGAAGCTTTCTTT.

The CDR3 region is CASSQGGTPSNQPQHF. The CDR3 bases are TGCGCCAGCAGCCAAGGAGGGACCCCCTCTAATCAGCCCCAGCATTTT. The V call is TRBV4-1, the J call TRBJ1-5; TRBD1 is a possible D gene (5 bases). This CDR3 comprises 16 residues. Germline V gives CDR1 MGHRA, CDR2 YSYEKL. With 1 base removed from V and 4 bases from J, the gap between germline ends came to 14 bases.